This T cell receptor (beta chain) was recorded in a study of CD8+ T cells in alopecia areata. This clone was counted at least ten times. Its antigen is currently unknown. Findings and caveats of the study: Scalp sample data also include resident alphabeta T cells from normal skin. Lesional tissue from the scalp (especially in alopecia totalis/universalis) showed higher clonality than normal scalp.

The authors extracted RNA and reverse transcribed it into cDNA as the sequencing template. Generated by immunoSEQ multiplex PCR, the TCRdb table keeps only in-frame clones and is missing some. Of some 170,000 clones in the sample, about 61% were seen once. Treatment in this sample: oral pan-JAK inhibitor, 5-10 mg twice daily. The source was CD4+ T cells sorted from blood, collected at approximately week 60, from a patient treated with tofacitinib. The sequence was collected from a human donor with alopecia areata.

CDR3 sequence: CASSPDRSMNTEAFF. CDR3 DNA sequence: TGTGCCAGCAGCCCGGACAGGTCCATGAACACTGAAGCTTTCTTT. The chain carries TRBV7-9 and TRBJ1-1, with 7 bases aligning to TRBD1. Germline lookup yields CDR1 SEHNR and CDR2 FQNEAQ (reference sequence). The CDR3 is 15 amino acids. Germline trimming cut 5 bases from V and 0 bases from J; bases unmatched to any gene: 6. Full variable domain (missing parts from reference TRBV7-9 and TRBJ1-1): DTGVSQNPRHKITKRGQNVTFRCDPISEHNRLYWYRQTLGQGPEFLTYFQNEAQLEKSRLLSDRFSAERPKGSFSTLEIQRTEQGDSAMYLCASSPDRSMNTEAFFGQGTRLTVV.